The present entry profiles one T cell receptor (beta chain) with its context. The clone's antigen remains unknown. Per-nucleotide qualities are absent, and no much larger clonotype sits a single base away. This sample stems from a study of cytomegalovirus exposure and HLA in healthy donors listed by TCRdb under 2017. Looking at the study overall: An earlier analysis of roughly 500 of the donors reported 250 to 300 Gb of sequence data and around 120 million unique TCR beta sequences obtained from some 200 million T cells. An early release that covered around 590 HLA-typed donors contained 300 to 350 gigabases of sequencing data and 75 million to 100 million unique TCR sequences. Of the 300 to 500 genotyped donors, 75% to 85% were placed in the genetic ancestry cluster associated with self-reported Caucasian donors. The study aimed to test whether signatures of past pathogen exposure could be identified by cataloging public T cell receptors. Using immunosequencing, the study profiled T cell repertoires from about 610 subjects and related those repertoires to cytomegalovirus serostatus. A separate validation cohort of roughly 120 different subjects was used in addition to the 666-subject first cohort. To predict cytomegalovirus infection status, the study brought together high-throughput TCR immunosequencing, statistical association of individual TCRs with disease status, and machine learning. A later analysis re-analyzed previously published TCR beta repertoires from 600 to 850 donors and added high-resolution HLA genotyping to study TCR occurrence patterns. The later analysis used no new phenotypic data to find candidate immune exposures, relying instead on TCR beta sequences and their occurrence across donors. An earlier analysis of around 580 of the donors used high-throughput TCR beta sequencing to judge whether each TCR beta V gene segment behaved as functional or pseudogenic. Donor age, sex, ethnicity and CMV serostatus were compiled alongside the repertoire data. A later genetic analysis took genome-wide SNP genotypes for about three fifths of the roughly 670 donors and used that subset as a discovery cohort. Every repertoire in the discovery cohort had been generated on one and the same sequencing platform. Class I and class II HLA loci were covered by the typing at four-digit resolution. The number of donors typed differed by locus, with about 629-630 for A, B, C, DRB1 and DQB1, 522 for DQA1, under 610 for DPA1, and some 440 for DPB1. Roughly five DR-DQ haplotypes were handled as single units for association and clustering because linkage in the cohort was strong. On average, around 200,000 unique TCR beta nucleotide sequences were sequenced per donor among several hundred genotyped donors of the cohort, with 15% to 20% of those sequences being non-productive. Overall results and qualifications from the work: A further reported finding was that TCR beta sequences accurately predicted the HLA-A and HLA-B alleles for most subjects in the first cohort. Because some donors lacked HLA typing at each locus, the association tests relied only on the typed subset. The classifier was reported to diagnose cytomegalovirus status with high specificity and sensitivity in both the original cohort and the validation cohort. It was suggested by the authors that the approach could potentially be generalized to other disease states and immunological phenotypes. In a later genetic analysis, fewer N-insertions in productive TCRs were reported among donors in an Asian-associated ancestry cluster than the 666-donor mean. The earlier analysis of 587 of the donors excluded some 15 rarely observed V segments, including chromosome 9 orphons, because counts were too low. The sequencing pipeline was judged likely to have produced a cluster of highly shared sequence variants as a technical artifact. While some public TCRs were present in many individuals, most TCR sequences turned up only very rarely across donors. CMV serostatus was the only immune exposure information available for the cohort. In vitro tests confirmed that a few of the cytomegalovirus-associated TCR beta chains recognize cytomegalovirus antigens. This cohort had only TCR beta chains sequenced, and the lack of alpha or paired-chain data limited which features could be detected. A later analysis found that most CMV-associated TCR beta chains appeared HLA-restricted, with HLA associations seemingly driven largely by CMV exposure. Broadly in line with IMGT annotations, most TCR beta V segments showed up in productive rearrangements about 87% or about 30% of the time in an earlier analysis of several hundred of the donors. Because the 87-base-pair reads could not distinguish some IMGT-functional V segments, including TRBV6-2 and TRBV6-3, those segments were excluded. In a later analysis, some 18,000 TCR beta sequences were associated with specific HLA alleles at a false discovery rate of 0.05. When HLA alleles, especially DR and DQ, strongly co-occurred, attributing TCR associations to individual alleles was difficult. In a later analysis, the rate of TCR association differed among HLA loci, with DRB1 alleles having the most associated TCRs and HLA-C alleles having the fewest. Linkage disequilibrium might explain the correlated functional status among segregating V segments, but an unknown experimental factor could not be ruled out. In a later analysis, HLA-associated TCR beta chains showed more clonal expansion and lower generation probabilities than non-associated chains that were equally common. The study listed approximately 160 TCR beta chains as associated with cytomegalovirus. According to a later analysis, parvovirus B19, influenza, CMV and Epstein-Barr virus appeared linked to several top co-occurrence clusters. V-gene and J-gene trimming of TCR beta chains was associated with a missense DCLRE1C variant in a later genetic analysis, and the association was replicated in an independent cohort. The presence/absence analyses assumed that sequencing depth was roughly uniform across donors, and that assumption may not be true.

The CDR3 runs 14 amino acids, cysteine and phenylalanine included. Only the CDR3 region is kept as DNA, spanning 42 bases read in frame from base 1. Sequences KGHSH (CDR1) and LQKENI (CDR2) are obtained from the germline V gene. Trimming removed 2 bases from V and 6 bases from J, leaving 13 bases between the germline ends. Libraries were prepared through the immunoSEQ multiplex PCR assay. A mixture of 60 forward primers for TCR Vbeta segments and 13 reverse primers for TCR Jbeta segments was used in the multiplex PCR. The CDR3 region of rearranged TCR beta genes was amplified from genomic DNA by a multiplex PCR assay. Amplified TCR beta libraries were sequenced as 87-base-pair reads on the Illumina HiSeq System. Per the source publication's procedure: Across the roughly 600 repertoires, a later analysis counted 80 million or so unique TCR beta chains, roughly 11 million of which were shared by at least two donors. Raw reads were error-corrected and collapsed into unique sequences by a nearest-neighbor algorithm in which closely related sequences were merged to remove PCR and sequencing errors. V, D and J gene segments were assigned by aligning CDR3 sequences to IMGT reference sequences. For a sequence to be retained, a match of at least six nucleotides to both a V gene segment and a J gene segment was required. A rearrangement counted as productive if the CDR3 had no stop codons and remained in frame with V and J, and every other rearrangement counted as non-productive. Following IMGT convention, CDR3 was defined as the stretch from the second conserved V-encoded cysteine to the conserved J-encoded phenylalanine. The earlier analysis of roughly 590 of the donors excluded any sequence lacking an unambiguous match to a single V gene segment. An earlier analysis of a few hundred of the donors called V segments functional above 56.7% productive rearrangements and segregating when the between-donor standard deviation exceeded 5%. A statistical classification framework was built for diagnosing cytomegalovirus status from the catalog of TCR beta chain sequences. V and J gene assignment, in a later analysis, came from comparing TCR nucleotide sequences with IMGT/GENE-DB human TR gene sequences. Using the TCRdist pipeline, a later analysis assigned CDR3 sequences along with most-parsimonious VDJ recombination scenarios. In a later analysis, every TCR beta chain was defined by the combination of its CDR3 amino acid sequence and its V-gene family, and reads without a unique V-gene family were dropped. As a way to deal with suspected cross-contamination and a sequencing artifact, a later analysis dropped 500 to 700 nucleotide sequences that were highly shared and had low generation probability. In a later analysis, a clonal expansion index was calculated for each public chain from normalized within-repertoire ranks of inferred template counts. Generation probabilities in a later analysis came from a VDJ recombination model fitted to out-of-frame rearrangements, and those results were checked against IGoR. In a later analysis, hypergeometric tests were used to score TCR-TCR, TCR-HLA and TCR-CMV co-occurrence, with a repertoire-size bias correction applied to TCR pairs. In a later analysis, false discovery rates were estimated by permuting HLA or CMV assignments 20 times. In a later analysis, co-occurring TCRs were grouped using DBSCAN, and TCRdist sequence similarity was added for clustering within HLA-allele-positive subsets. Repertoires with fewer than 30,000 or more than 120,000 public chains were left out of co-occurrence clustering, as were several repertoires with anomalous nucleotide sharing. Imported from immuneACCESS, the table was reduced by TCRdb to in-frame sequences with V and J called. These copies leave out some clones; in studies compared against another copy, an unresolved V gene accounts for under half, and the cause of the remainder is not known. V and J calls and clone size are as listed in that table; D and trimming were resolved from the DNA. The sample table shows 90,000 to 100,000 clones, and over 70% are seen once. About 5% of the sample is held by the ten biggest clonotypes.

In total, around 600 healthy bone marrow donors made up the cohort. All cohort members were sampled while nominally healthy, although unrecorded immune exposures were likely present. The donor was CMV seronegative and belonged to the group of 350 or so seronegative cohort members. A peripheral blood sample was provided by each donor, and peripheral blood mononuclear cells were used for TCR beta sequencing. The Qiagen DNeasy Blood Extraction Kit was used to extract genomic DNA from the blood cell samples. Sequencing input: PBMCs. The source is a woman between 40 and 55 years old in good health and CMV-seronegative. The chain employs TRBV18 and TRBJ1-1; the D gene cannot be named for sure. The nucleotide sequence reads TGTGCCAGCTCACCAGCAGGAGGAACGGCTGAAGCTTTCTTT. This is translated as CASSPAGGTAEAFF.